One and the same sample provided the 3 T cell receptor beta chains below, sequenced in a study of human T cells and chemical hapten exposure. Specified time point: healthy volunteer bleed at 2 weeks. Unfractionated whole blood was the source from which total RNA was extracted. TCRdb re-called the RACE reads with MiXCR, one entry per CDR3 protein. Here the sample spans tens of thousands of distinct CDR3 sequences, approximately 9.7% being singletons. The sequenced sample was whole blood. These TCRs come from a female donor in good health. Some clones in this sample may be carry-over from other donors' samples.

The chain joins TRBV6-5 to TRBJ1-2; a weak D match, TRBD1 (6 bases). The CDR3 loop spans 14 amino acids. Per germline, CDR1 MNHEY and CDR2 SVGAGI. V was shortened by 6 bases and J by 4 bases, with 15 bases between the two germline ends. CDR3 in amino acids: CASRLGGAGYGYTF. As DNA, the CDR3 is TGTGCCAGCAGGTTGGGGGGGGCCGGCTATGGCTACACCTTC.

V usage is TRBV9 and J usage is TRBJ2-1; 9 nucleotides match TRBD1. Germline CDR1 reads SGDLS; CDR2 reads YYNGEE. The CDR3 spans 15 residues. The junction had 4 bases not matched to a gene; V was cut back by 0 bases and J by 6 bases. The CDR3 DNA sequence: TGTGCCAGCAGCGTAGGGGACAGGGTTTCCAATGAGCAGTTCTTC. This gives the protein CASSVGDRVSNEQFF.

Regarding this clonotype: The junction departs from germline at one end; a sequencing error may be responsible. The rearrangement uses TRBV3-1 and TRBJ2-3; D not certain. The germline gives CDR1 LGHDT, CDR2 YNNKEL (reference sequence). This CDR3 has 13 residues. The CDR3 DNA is TGTGCCGGCAGCCCGGATCCCTCGGATACGCAGTATTTT. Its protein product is CAGSPDPSDTQYF.